This TCR beta chain was identified during a study of tumor-infiltrating lymphocytes in primary liver carcinoma. Germline CDR1 and CDR2: ENHRY and SYGVKD. This CDR3 contains 12 residues. Deletions cut 8 bases from V and 7 bases from J, with 12 bases between. Between about 17 and 34 mg of unsorted bulk tissue served as the source from which RNA and DNA were co-extracted. Only one count was recorded for this clonotype. Constant-region priming of roughly 490 ng total RNA yielded TCR beta cDNA. Slightly modified ARM-PCR with three nested multiplex PCR rounds yielded TCR beta libraries. It was with TRBV1-TRBV30 forward primers and a C-beta reverse primer that the first two PCR rounds were run, at around 11 cycles each. Via MiXCR, TCRdb re-called the multiplex PCR reads, giving one row per CDR3 protein. The profile shows more than 70,000 distinct CDR3 sequences, 65% to 80% of them singletons.

The rearrangement joins TRBV10-3 to TRBJ2-1; no definite D call. The origin of this receptor is a man aged 35-49 years with primary liver carcinoma and hepatitis B virus infection. The sample was liver tumor tissue from sampling region 1. Subset defined: tumor region T1, superior pole. This CDR3 reads CAIGQQGNEQFF. The DNA of the CDR3 is TGTGCCATCGGTCAACAAGGAAATGAGCAGTTCTTC.